Shown below are 27 T cell receptor beta chains from a single sample sequenced in a study of glioma-infiltrating T cells (dated by TCRdb to the mid-2010s). Sequenced on an Illumina MiSeq. The iRepertoire nested amplicon-rescue multiplex PCR (arm-PCR) platform was used to amplify TCR alpha and beta CDR3 regions from RNA. TCRdb ran its own pipeline on the public reads, namely fastp trimming at Q25 and MiXCR clone calling, and kept in-frame beta chains. Each CDR3 protein gets just one entry, which takes the most common genes and DNA from the rows behind it. This sample lists 300,000 to 450,000 distinct CDR3 sequences; roughly two fifths were detected once. The ten largest clones capture about 12% of the sample. The sample taken for sequencing was glioma tissue, nonneoplastic brain tissue, or PBMCs (not recorded which). The receptor source for this set is a human donor with low-grade glioma or glioblastoma, undergoing nonglioma brain surgery, or in good health (not recorded which).

The rearrangement uses TRBV27 and TRBJ2-7; 11 bases agree with TRBD1. CDR1 MNHEY and CDR2 SMNVEV come from the germline V gene (reference sequence). V gave up 6 bases and J gave up 7 bases; unmatched junction bases: 8. This CDR3 has 14 amino acids. This CDR3 is CASSIGQGAEEQYF. The CDR3, as DNA: TGTGCCAGCAGCATCGGACAGGGGGCAGAAGAGCAGTACTTC.

The genes are TRBV18 and TRBJ2-2; 11 bases line up with TRBD2. After removal of 5 bases from V and 2 bases from J, the junction contained 4 bases not matched to a gene. The CDR3 runs to 16 residues. CDR1 and CDR2 (germline): KGHSH, LQKENI. For the CDR3, the DNA is TGTGCCAGCTCAAGCACTAGCGGGAGCAACACCGGGGAGCTGTTTTTT. It codes for CASSSTSGSNTGELFF.

This clonotype was counted a few times. The chain couples TRBV27 to TRBJ1-2; TRBD1 is a possible D gene (6 bases). CDR3 length: 14 residues. The germline V gene has CDR1 MNHEY and CDR2 SMNVEV (reference sequence). Trimming pared 5 bases from V and 4 bases from J, leaving 14 bases between. CDR3 amino acids: CASSTRLGAYGYTF. CDR3 in DNA: TGTGCCAGCAGTACTCGATTGGGGGCCTATGGCTACACCTTC.

V and J are TRBV5-1 and TRBJ2-7; TRBD1 matches 12 bases. Germline values: CDR1 SGHRS, CDR2 YFSETQ. The CDR3 runs 17 residues. V lost 2 bases, J lost 1 base, and 7 bases stayed unmatched. The DNA of the CDR3 is TGCGCCAGCAGCTTAGGGACAGGGGGCCTATCTTCCTACGAGCAGTACTTC. Amino acid sequence: CASSLGTGGLSSYEQYF.

Regarding this clonotype: A clone one base away is much larger, so this may be a read error. The rearrangement links TRBV6-2 or TRBV6-3 to TRBJ2-3; 8 bases fit TRBD1. V trimming: 6 bases; J trimming: 4 bases; junction bases outside the gene matches: 6. Germline CDR1 MNHEY, CDR2 SVGEGT. The CDR3 contains 14 residues. CDR3 DNA sequence: TGTGCCAGCAGGACAGGGGCCCGTCCAGATACGCAGTATTTT. This translates into CASRTGARPDTQYF.

The rearrangement uses TRBV2 and TRBJ2-2, with unresolved D. Germline V gene data show CDR1 as SNHLY and CDR2 as FYNNEI. Trimming shortened V by 8 bases and J by 0 bases, and 10 bases separated the two germline ends. The CDR3 has 14 amino acids. CDR3 bases: TGTGCCAGCCACCAAACGGCGAACACCGGGGAGCTGTTTTTT. Protein product: CASHQTANTGELFF. The whole variable domain, remainder taken from reference TRBV2 and TRBJ2-2, is EPEVTQTPSHQVTQMGQEVILRCVPISNHLYFYWYRQILGQKVEFLVSFYNNEISEKSEIFDDQFSVERPDGSNFTLKIRSTKLEDSAMYFCASHQTANTGELFFGEGSRLTVL.

This chain uses TRBV5-1 with TRBJ2-1, with TRBD1 identical over 7 bases. V was clipped by 2 bases and J by 10 bases; unmatched bases: 0. Per germline, CDR1 SGHRS and CDR2 YFSETQ. The CDR3 extends over 11 amino acids. The CDR3 is CASSLQGEQFF. The CDR3 bases are TGCGCCAGCAGCTTACAGGGGGAGCAGTTCTTC.

As regards this clonotype: Mismatch with germline at one junction end may stem from a read error. V gene TRBV20-1 combines with J gene TRBJ2-7; D could derive from TRBD1 or TRBD2 (5 bases each). Germline V gene lookup returns CDR1 DFQATT and CDR2 SNEGSKA (reference sequence). CDR3 length: 13 residues. This CDR3 is CSARGTRLYEKYF. As DNA, the CDR3 is TGCAGTGCTAGGGGGACGCGACTCTACGAGAAGTACTTC.

For this clonotype: A read error may produce the germline difference seen at one junction end. This chain links TRBV7-3 with TRBJ2-1, with TRBD1 matching over 9 bases. Germline V lookup: CDR1 SGHTA, CDR2 FQGTGA. The CDR3 is 17 residues long. The CDR3 region is CVSSLSPGTGSPNEQFF. The CDR3 DNA sequence: TGTGTCAGCAGCTTAAGCCCCGGGACAGGGTCGCCCAATGAGCAGTTCTTC.

As to this clonotype: Being one base from a much bigger clone, this may be a read error. The chain employs TRBV20-1 and TRBJ2-7; D is possibly TRBD1 (5 bases). The CDR3 runs 12 residues. Germline assignment: CDR1 DFQATT and CDR2 SNEGSKA (reference sequence). The CDR3 reads CSARQIHYGQYF. The CDR3 nucleotides read TGCAGTGCAAGACAGATTCACTACGGGCAGTACTTC.

This chain links TRBV7-2 with TRBJ2-7, with TRBD2 identical over 11 bases. The CDR3 spans 14 residues. Germline V CDR1 and CDR2: SGHTA, FQGNSA. V trimming: 5 bases; J trimming: 4 bases; junction bases outside the gene matches: 4. In nucleotides, the CDR3 is TGTGCCAGCAGCCTCCGACTAGCGGGGTACGAGCAGTACTTC. Translated, it gives CASSLRLAGYEQYF.

As concerns this clonotype: It may be a read error: a sequence one base away is much more abundant. The CDR3 is CASRVTGVETQYF. The CDR3 nucleotides are TGTGCCAGCAGAGTTACCGGGGTAGAGACCCAGTACTTC. The chain recombines TRBV6-1 with TRBJ2-5; a possible D gene is TRBD2 (5 bases). CDR3 length equals 13 residues. Looked up from germline, CDR1 is MNHNS and CDR2 is SASEGT. Trimming removed 6 bases from V and 4 bases from J, with 12 bases in between.

In its sample, this clonotype was seen a few times. The chain links TRBV7-3 to TRBJ2-3, with 10 bases matching TRBD2. V lost 5 bases to trimming and J lost 5 bases; unmatched junction nucleotides: 13. The germline gives CDR1 SGHTA, CDR2 FQGTGA. The CDR3 has 17 residues. DNA of the CDR3: TGTGCCAGCAGCCCAGGCAGCGGGAGGGCCTGGGGAGATACGCAGTATTTT. Its protein product is CASSPGSGRAWGDTQYF.

This clonotype was recorded many times. The chain couples TRBV20-1 to TRBJ2-7; 12 bases line up with TRBD1. Germline CDR1 reads DFQATT; CDR2 reads SNEGSKA (reference sequence). The CDR3 runs to 14 residues. Germline trimming cut 6 bases from V and 5 bases from J; bases unmatched to any gene: 8. In DNA form, the CDR3 reads TGCAGTGCCAGAAAGGGACAGGGGGCCAACGAGCAGTACTTC. It yields the protein CSARKGQGANEQYF.

The sample holds a few counts of this clonotype. This chain links TRBV12-3 or TRBV12-4 with TRBJ1-1; possible D gene TRBD1, 6 bases. The CDR3 length is 14 residues. Trimming removed 6 bases from V and 6 bases from J, with 17 bases in between. The CDR3 loop reads CASSPEGGGSEAFF. The CDR3 DNA reads as TGTGCCAGCAGCCCCGAAGGGGGGGGGTCTGAAGCTTTCTTT.

This CDR3 reads CASSLGFLLSYEQYF. DNA for the CDR3: TGTGCCAGCAGCTTAGGATTTTTACTTTCCTACGAGCAGTACTTC. This sequence joins TRBV7-2 and TRBJ2-7; D not resolved. Germline values: CDR1 SGHTA, CDR2 FQGNSA. The CDR3 covers 15 residues. V dropped 1 base and J dropped 1 base, with 11 bases sitting between them.

The rearrangement links TRBV28 to TRBJ1-2, with 8 bases aligning to TRBD1. Germline-derived CDR1 and CDR2 are MDHEN and SYDVKM. The CDR3 loop spans 15 amino acids. The V segment lost 10 bases and the J segment 2 bases; nucleotides outside the gene matches: 12. Here the CDR3 DNA reads TGTGCCATCCCAAAGGTCACAGGGGGAAACTATGGCTACACCTTC. Translating it yields CAIPKVTGGNYGYTF.

V usage is TRBV7-9 and J usage is TRBJ1-1; D perhaps matches TRBD1 (5 bases). The CDR3 runs to 18 residues. Trimming left V 6 bases short and J 1 base short, with 24 bases between. Germline V gives CDR1 SEHNR, CDR2 FQNEAQ (reference sequence). In nucleotides, the CDR3 is TGTGCCAGCAGTACTAACACTGGGACTGCAGGAGGGAACACTGAAGCTTTCTTT. It is translated as CASSTNTGTAGGNTEAFF.

Comment on this clonotype: An end of the junction does not agree with germline; a read error may underlie this. This chain uses TRBV6-1 with TRBJ2-1; D may be TRBD2 (5 bases). There are 17 residues in the CDR3. Per the germline V gene, CDR1 is MNHNS and CDR2 is SASEGT. In DNA, the CDR3 is TGTGCCAGCAGTCTAAACACTAGGTTAATCTCCTACAATGAGCAGCTCTTC. Residues: CASSLNTRLISYNEQLF.

Note on this clonotype: One end of the junction is discordant with germline, which a read error may explain. This chain links TRBV27 with TRBJ2-7; 14 bases line up with TRBD2. The length of the CDR3 is 16 residues. Per the germline V gene, CDR1 is MNHEY and CDR2 is SMNVEV (reference sequence). The DNA for the CDR3 is TGTGCCACCAGTGACCCGGGACTAGCGGGAGACAATGAGCAGTACTTC. Residues: CATSDPGLAGDNEQYF.

V gene TRBV20-1 combines with J gene TRBJ2-5; TRBD1 matches at 7 bases. Germline trimming cut 5 bases from V and 5 bases from J; bases unmatched to any gene: 11. Germline-derived CDR1 and CDR2 are DFQATT and SNEGSKA (reference sequence). CDR3 size: 14 residues. The CDR3 loop is CSAARVQGEETQYF. CDR3 sequence (DNA): TGCAGTGCTGCACGAGTCCAGGGGGAGGAGACCCAGTACTTC.

About this clonotype: A read error is possible here, since a much larger clone lies one base away. The chain has TRBV20-1 and TRBJ1-1; D is possibly TRBD1 (6 bases). The CDR3 totals 14 residues. The germline CDR1 and CDR2 sequences are DFQATT and SNEGSKA (reference sequence). CDR3 residues: CSASTGIRNIEAFF. Written as DNA, the CDR3 is TGCAGTGCTAGCACAGGGATTAGGAACATTGAAGCTTTCTTT.

This clonotype was picked up a small number of times. This sequence may be a read error, since a much larger clone differs from it by one base. The chain recombines TRBV27 with TRBJ1-4; D is unresolved. CDR1 is MNHEY, CDR2 SMNVEV, per germline (reference sequence). The CDR3 length is 13 residues. The ends were cut back, 7 bases at V and 8 bases at J, with 14 bases in the middle. The CDR3 DNA reads TGTGCCAGCATTTCCTTTATCGTCGAAAAACTGTTTTTT. It codes for CASISFIVEKLFF. Filled out from reference TRBV27 and TRBJ1-4, the complete variable domain reads EAQVTQNPRYLITVTGKKLTVTCSQNMNHEYMSWYRQDPGLGLRQIYYSMNVEVTDKGDVPEGYKVSRKEKRNFPLILESPSPNQTSLYFCASISFIVEKLFFGSGTQLSVL.

Points on this clonotype: The DNA is omitted, as the CDR3 cannot be located on it reliably, and the CDR3 follows TCRdb's listing. V is TRBV28 and J is TRBJ2-3; the table's D call, TRBD1, was not checked against the DNA. The CDR3 extends over 14 residues, inclusive of both ends. Germline lookup yields CDR1 MDHEN and CDR2 SYDVKM. The chain's CDR3 is CVGAGAVSTDTKYF.

The chain links TRBV9 to TRBJ2-6; D remains ambiguous. CDR3 length equals 18 residues. Trimming removed 4 bases at V and 0 bases at J, with 17 bases between. Germline lookup yields CDR1 SGDLS and CDR2 YYNGEE. CDR3 in DNA: TGTGCCAGCAGCTTTCTTTCAGCCTTATACTCTGGGGCCAACGTCCTGACTTTC. Translation gives CASSFLSALYSGANVLTF.

In this sample, this clonotype turned up once. In nucleotides, the CDR3 is TGTGCCAGCAGTTTACGCCTCAGGGGGCTATACAAGCAGTACTTC. Its translation: CASSLRLRGLYKQYF. This chain joins TRBV28 and TRBJ2-7; 8 positions match TRBD1. The V gene's germline CDR1 is MDHEN and CDR2 SYDVKM. This CDR3 region has 15 residues. After removal of 2 bases from V and 8 bases from J, the junction contained 11 bases not matched to a gene.

V usage is TRBV28 and J usage is TRBJ2-1; 10 bases match TRBD2. V dropped 4 bases and J dropped 7; count of bases not matched to a gene: 13. The CDR3 covers 17 residues. Germline V gene lookup returns CDR1 MDHEN and CDR2 SYDVKM. CDR3 amino acids: CASSSNQAGGPWNEQFF. CDR3 DNA: TGTGCCAGCAGTTCAAACCAAGCGGGAGGGCCGTGGAATGAGCAGTTCTTC.